What follows are 15 T cell receptor beta chains derived from one specimen sequenced in a study of response to subunit inactivated influenza vaccine. From the RT-PCR reads, TCRdb called clonotypes with MiXCR, one entry per CDR3 protein. The sample lists 700,000 to 900,000 distinct CDR3 sequences; over 20% were seen once. The sample here was PBMCs from blood, taken about 5 days after vaccination. These receptors came from a man aged 45-65 years who received an inactivated influenza vaccine.

J is TRBJ1-1 and V is TRBV15, with a tentative D call TRBD1 (5 bases). Germline lookup yields CDR1 LNHNV and CDR2 YYDKDF (reference sequence). This CDR3 region has 15 residues. Trimming pared 2 bases from V and 0 bases from J, leaving 10 bases between. The CDR3 DNA reads as TGTGCCACCAGCAGACATTCAGGGATGAACACTGAAGCTTTCTTT. As protein: CATSRHSGMNTEAFF.

The gene calls are TRBV20-1 and TRBJ2-2; the match to TRBD1 covers 7 bases. V trimming: 0 bases; J trimming: 7 bases; junction bases outside the gene matches: 8. Germline CDR1 and CDR2: DFQATT and SNEGSKA (reference sequence). The CDR3 runs to 15 residues. DNA of the CDR3: TGCAGTGCTAGAGATCATAAGGGGGCGGTCGGGGAGCTGTTTTTT. This translates into CSARDHKGAVGELFF.

This rearrangement joins TRBV10-3 to TRBJ1-5, with unresolved D. The CDR3 runs 14 residues. Germline-derived CDR1 and CDR2 are ENHRY and SYGVKD. Trimming took off 3 bases at V and 7 bases at J, with 13 bases between the two ends. This chain's CDR3 is CAISDRRALQPQHF. The CDR3 region has the DNA TGTGCCATCAGTGACCGGAGGGCACTCCAGCCCCAGCATTTT.

The CDR3 DNA sequence: TGCAGTGCTATTTTCGGGACTAGCGGGGCTGAGCAGTTCTTC. Translation gives CSAIFGTSGAEQFF. The chain uses TRBV20-1 and TRBJ2-1, with TRBD2 identical over 13 bases. The ends lost 4 bases at V and 9 bases at J; junction bases unmatched: 6. The CDR3 consists of 14 residues. Per germline, CDR1 DFQATT and CDR2 SNEGSKA (reference sequence).

The chain uses TRBV5-4 and TRBJ2-7; TRBD1 aligns across 9 bases. The CDR3 contains 19 residues. With 0 bases clipped from V and 2 bases from J, the junction kept 15 bases outside the gene matches. Germline values: CDR1 SGHNT, CDR2 YYREEE (reference sequence). CDR3: CASSLARSGQGAVTYEQYF. The CDR3 DNA sequence: TGTGCCAGCAGCTTGGCCAGATCGGGACAGGGCGCTGTTACCTACGAGCAGTACTTC.

Ten or more counts support this clonotype. J is TRBJ2-7 and V is TRBV12-3 or TRBV12-4, with 12 bases that match TRBD2. V lost 4 bases and J lost 6; bases outside the gene matches: 7. The CDR3 totals 15 residues. This CDR3 reads CASSWPSGGVLEQYF. The CDR3 nucleotides are TGTGCCAGCAGTTGGCCTAGCGGGGGGGTCCTCGAGCAGTACTTC.

The chain carries TRBV4-2 and TRBJ2-1; 8 bases agree with TRBD2. V lost 4 bases and J lost 0; bases outside the gene matches: 5. Per germline, CDR1 LGHNA and CDR2 YNFKEQ. The CDR3 length is 16 residues. CDR3 sequence reads: CASSRRGLVSYNEQFF. The CDR3 DNA follows: TGTGCCAGCAGCCGTAGGGGACTAGTCTCCTACAATGAGCAGTTCTTC.

This clonotype was seen a few times. This chain connects TRBV7-2 to TRBJ2-7, with 12 positions matching TRBD1. V lost 5 bases and J lost 5; bases outside the gene matches: 7. The CDR3 is 15 amino acids. Germline values: CDR1 SGHTA, CDR2 FQGNSA. The CDR3 DNA follows: TGTGCCAGCAGCCGATCGGGACAGGGGGCTCACGAGCAGTACTTC. As protein: CASSRSGQGAHEQYF. The full variable domain, completed using reference TRBV7-2 and TRBJ2-7, is GAGVSQSPSNKVTEKGKDVELRCDPISGHTALYWYRQSLGQGLEFLIYFQGNSAPDKSGLPSDRFSAERTGGSVSTLTIQRTQQEDSAVYLCASSRSGQGAHEQYFGPGTRLTVT.

This clonotype was counted between two and nine times. The chain combines TRBV6-2 or TRBV6-3 with TRBJ1-5; D gene unclear. The CDR3 is 12 residues long. Germline CDR1 and CDR2: MNHEY and SVGEGT. Between the trimmed V and J ends, which lost 6 bases and 9 bases, there was a span of 12 bases. CDR3 DNA sequence: TGTGCCAGCAGCCCTAAAGGTCTGCCCCAGCATTTT. This sequence encodes CASSPKGLPQHF.

CDR3 coding DNA: TGTGCCAGCAGCTTGGTTACTCTTACTCAAGAGACCCAGTACTTC. This gives the protein CASSLVTLTQETQYF. This chain joins TRBV5-6 and TRBJ2-5; D uncertain. There are 15 residues in the CDR3. V dropped 0 bases and J dropped 2 bases, with 11 bases sitting between them. Germline V gene data show CDR1 as SGHDT and CDR2 as YYEEEE.

The table lists this clonotype with many counts. The chain links TRBV7-9 to TRBJ2-2; D could derive from TRBD1 or TRBD2 (6 bases each). Germline values: CDR1 SEHNR, CDR2 FQNEAQ (reference sequence). Trimming pared 5 bases from V and 4 bases from J, leaving 17 bases between. The CDR3 consists of 16 residues. The CDR3 DNA reads as TGTGCCAGCAGCAAGGGGGACTTTACAGCCACCGGGGAGCTGTTTTTT. This codes for CASSKGDFTATGELFF.

The chain links TRBV27 to TRBJ2-7; 8 bases align to TRBD1. The DNA end favors TRBJ2-1, so the J call may be wrong. Germline CDR1 reads MNHEY; CDR2 reads SMNVEV (reference sequence). The CDR3 is 14 residues long. The CDR3 is CASSLGTGLDEQFF. The CDR3, as DNA: TGTGCCAGCAGTTTAGGGACAGGCTTGGACGAGCAGTTCTTC.

The chain carries TRBV20-1 and TRBJ2-7; maybe TRBD1 (6 bases). The germline gives CDR1 DFQATT, CDR2 SNEGSKA (reference sequence). Trimming cost V 2 bases and J 0 bases, with 11 bases left between them. The CDR3 is 14 amino acids. The CDR3 sequence: CSARLGANSYEQYF. As DNA, the CDR3 is TGCAGTGCTAGATTGGGGGCCAACTCCTACGAGCAGTACTTC.

The CDR3 DNA reads TGCGCCAGCAGCCTGACAGGGGCTCGGGAGCAGTACTTC. Translating gives CASSLTGAREQYF. V gene TRBV5-1 combines with J gene TRBJ2-7; TRBD1 aligns across 8 bases. Looked up from germline, CDR1 is SGHRS and CDR2 is YFSETQ. CDR3 length: 13 amino acids. The J segment lost 7 bases and the V segment lost 4 bases, leaving 7 bases of the junction unmatched.

This clonotype was seen more than once but under ten times. The rearrangement uses TRBV7-2 and TRBJ2-1; 9 bases agree with TRBD2. V was pared by 7 bases and J by 0 bases, with 10 bases of the junction left unmatched. From germline, CDR1 is SGHTA and CDR2 FQGNSA. This CDR3 has 17 residues. The CDR3 DNA reads TGTGCCAGCAAGAGAGAGGGACTAGCTGACTCCTACAATGAGCAGTTCTTC. As protein: CASKREGLADSYNEQFF.